The 13 T cell receptor beta chains reported below all come from one sample, sequenced in a study of graft-versus-host responses after intestinal transplantation. The protocol was immunoSEQ multiplex PCR, while the TCRdb copy is restricted to in-frame clones and leaves out a portion. In the table there are 98,000 or so clones, 86% of which are singletons. Here the sequenced sample was PBMCs, taken 255 days after intestinal transplant. These receptors were collected from a human patient who received an intestinal transplant, so some T cells may come from the graft donor.

This chain uses TRBV5-6 with TRBJ2-5; 12 nucleotides align to TRBD1. The CDR3 has 15 residues. Trimming at V came to 4 bases and at J to 3 bases, leaving 4 bases not matched to a gene. CDR1 SGHDT and CDR2 YYEEEE come from the germline V gene. In DNA form, the CDR3 reads TGTGCCAGCAGCGGGGACAGGGGGCGCGAAGAGACCCAGTACTTC. It translates to CASSGDRGREETQYF.

CDR3 in amino acids: CAISEGGNTDTQYF. Here the CDR3 DNA reads TGTGCCATCAGTGAGGGTGGAAACACAGATACGCAGTATTTT. V is TRBV10-3 and J is TRBJ2-3; no clear D. V was pared by 2 bases and J by 2 bases, with 8 bases between. The CDR3 runs to 14 residues. The V gene's germline CDR1 is ENHRY and CDR2 SYGVKD.

CDR3 in DNA: TGTGCCAGCAGTCATTACTCCTACGAGCAGTACTTC. Residues: CASSHYSYEQYF. This chain uses TRBV7-2 with TRBJ2-7; D unresolved. Trimming cost V 6 bases and J 0 bases, with 6 bases left between them. There are 12 residues in the CDR3. CDR1 and CDR2 from the germline V gene are SGHTA and FQGNSA.

The chain has TRBV4-1 and TRBJ2-5, with 7 bases lining up with TRBD2. In germline, CDR1 is MGHRA, CDR2 YSYEKL. With 2 bases clipped from V and 2 bases from J, the junction kept 5 bases outside the gene matches. CDR3 length: 15 residues. The chain's CDR3 is CASSQLTGGQETQYF. The CDR3 DNA is TGCGCCAGCAGCCAACTTACGGGGGGACAAGAGACCCAGTACTTC.

The CDR3 sequence: CASERTAYNSPLHF. The CDR3 bases are TGTGCCAGCGAAAGGACGGCCTATAATTCACCCCTCCACTTT. The chain combines TRBV6-1 with TRBJ1-6, with D unresolved. V was cut by 8 bases and J by 2 bases, with 10 bases left in between. The CDR3 covers 14 residues. Germline V lookup: CDR1 MNHNS, CDR2 SASEGT.

The J gene is TRBJ2-3, the V gene TRBV27; 8 positions match TRBD2. The trim removed 2 bases at V and 0 bases at J, leaving 10 bases unmatched. CDR1 is MNHEY, CDR2 SMNVEV, per germline (reference sequence). This CDR3 region has 18 residues. The CDR3: CASSLTASASGSTDTQYF. The CDR3 region has the DNA TGTGCCAGCAGTTTAACTGCGTCGGCTAGCGGGAGCACAGATACGCAGTATTTT.

The rearrangement uses TRBV7-2 and TRBJ1-1; D remains unclear. The length of the CDR3 is 13 residues. The V end lost 6 bases, the J end lost 3 bases, and 11 bases lay between the germline ends. CDR1 and CDR2 from the germline V gene are SGHTA and FQGNSA. The CDR3 region has the DNA TGTGCCAGCAGTCCCTTCTCGGACACTGAAGCTTTCTTT. Protein product: CASSPFSDTEAFF.

This chain joins TRBV19 and TRBJ2-1, with 10 bases identical to TRBD2. CDR3 length: 14 amino acids. Germline loops: CDR1 LNHDA, CDR2 SQIVND (reference sequence). J gave up 7 bases and V 7 bases, and 7 bases lay outside the gene matches. DNA of the CDR3: TGTGCCAGTAAAACTAGCGGGGTTCGTAATGAGCAGTTCTTC. This sequence encodes CASKTSGVRNEQFF.

The chain links TRBV10-2 to TRBJ2-2, with TRBD2 matching over 15 bases. Germline CDR1 WSHSY, CDR2 SAAADI. This CDR3 is 19 amino acids long. V shed 3 bases and J 5 bases; nucleotides not matched to a gene: 10. CDR3 DNA sequence: TGCGCCAGCAGTGAAAGTGGACTAGCGGGAGGGCGGGGAACCGGGGAGCTGTTTTTT. Translation: CASSESGLAGGRGTGELFF.

The gene calls are TRBV7-2 and TRBJ1-2; 9 nucleotides line up with TRBD1. The V segment lost 5 bases and the J segment 8 bases; nucleotides outside the gene matches: 9. Germline values: CDR1 SGHTA, CDR2 FQGNSA. This CDR3 spans 14 amino acids. In nucleotides, the CDR3 is TGTGCCAGCAGCCTCGACAGGGGGGGACAAGGCTACACCTTC. Translation gives CASSLDRGGQGYTF.

The CDR3 is CASSLELGGKWEPQHF. The CDR3 DNA reads as TGTGCCAGCAGCTTAGAGCTCGGAGGGAAATGGGAGCCCCAGCATTTT. The V gene is TRBV7-8, the J gene TRBJ1-5; D uncertain. Trimming shortened V by 1 base and J by 8 bases, and 18 bases separated the two germline ends. The CDR3 length is 16 residues. The germline CDR1 and CDR2 sequences are SGHVS and FQNEAQ.

This chain links TRBV6-5 with TRBJ1-1; D gene unclear. Germline V gives CDR1 MNHEY, CDR2 SVGAGI. The V end was cut by 8 bases, the J end by 0 bases, with 10 bases between. The CDR3 spans 13 residues. CDR3 protein: CASQTGMNTEAFF. In nucleotides, the CDR3 is TGTGCCAGCCAAACCGGCATGAACACTGAAGCTTTCTTT.

The gene calls are TRBV5-6 and TRBJ2-7; 8 positions match TRBD2. V was pared by 4 bases and J by 4 bases, with 4 bases of the junction left unmatched. CDR1 is SGHDT, CDR2 YYEEEE, per germline. The CDR3 covers 13 residues. The CDR3 DNA is TGTGCCAGCAGCCCCGGGGGGGAATACGAGCAGTACGTC. This sequence encodes CASSPGGEYEQYV.